The 14 T cell receptor beta chains reported below all come from one sample, sequenced in a study of T cells after yellow fever vaccination (dated by TCRdb to between 2019 and 2020). What the treatment or condition label conveys for this sample: live attenuated yellow fever vaccine strain. Library preparation used 5' RACE. The run used an Illumina HiSeq 2500. In TCRdb, the public reads were trimmed at Q25 with fastp and aligned with MiXCR, with productive beta chains retained. Entries that share a CDR3 protein sequence are merged under the most common genes and DNA. Recorded for this sample are hundreds of thousands of distinct CDR3 sequences; 20% to 25% of them occurred a single time. 16% of the sample rests with the top ten. The sample here was PBMCs, taken 21 days after the first yellow fever vaccination. Receptors were obtained from a man between 18 and 35 years old who received the YFV17D yellow fever vaccine.

A few counts support this clonotype. V gene TRBV10-3 combines with J gene TRBJ2-3; 8 nucleotides line up with TRBD2. Germline CDR1 is ENHRY and CDR2 is SYGVKD. The V and J ends lost 7 bases and 1 base, in that order; junction bases with no gene match: 4. This CDR3 comprises 14 residues. The CDR3: CAINTSGGTDTQYF. As DNA, the CDR3 is TGTGCCATCAACACTAGCGGAGGCACAGATACGCAGTATTTT.

This clonotype was observed a few times. The CDR3 region is CATTLSGPVSGELFF. As DNA, the CDR3 is TGTGCCACTACCCTCTCGGGCCCTGTGAGTGGGGAGCTGTTTTTT. The chain employs TRBV10-3 and TRBJ2-2; no clear D. Deletions cut 10 bases from V and 8 bases from J, with 23 bases between. Germline CDR1 and CDR2: ENHRY and SYGVKD. The CDR3 spans 15 residues.

The chain uses TRBV7-9 and TRBJ1-6; 10 bases are shared with TRBD1. Germline V CDR1 and CDR2: SEHNR, FQNEAQ (reference sequence). With 5 bases clipped from V and 10 bases from J, the junction kept 5 bases outside the gene matches. The CDR3 is made up of 14 amino acids. The CDR3 region has the DNA TGTGCCAGCAGCGCGACAGGGGGCAGCTCACCCCTCCACTTT. The encoded protein is CASSATGGSSPLHF. Variable domain in full (rest from reference TRBV7-9 and TRBJ1-6): DTGVSQNPRHKITKRGQNVTFRCDPISEHNRLYWYRQTLGQGPEFLTYFQNEAQLEKSRLLSDRFSAERPKGSFSTLEIQRTEQGDSAMYLCASSATGGSSPLHFGNGTRLTVT.

This clonotype was seen ten or more times. The chain has TRBV5-1 and TRBJ2-1; no clear D. The CDR3 has 12 residues. Trimming cost V 1 base and J 6 bases, with 5 bases left between them. Germline lookup yields CDR1 SGHRS and CDR2 YFSETQ. CDR3 sequence (DNA): TGCGCCAGCAGCTTGATCGGCAATGAGCAGTTCTTC. The encoded protein is CASSLIGNEQFF.

This rearrangement joins TRBV12-3 or TRBV12-4 to TRBJ1-5, with no clear D. This CDR3 spans 14 amino acids. V lost 5 bases to trimming and J lost 0 bases, with 8 bases between them. DNA of the CDR3: TGTGCCAGCAGTCCGATATATAGCAATCAGCCCCAGCATTTT. This sequence encodes CASSPIYSNQPQHF.

This clonotype was seen a handful of times. V usage is TRBV25-1 and J usage is TRBJ2-3; 7 bases align to TRBD2. The trim removed 4 bases at V and 0 bases at J, leaving 13 bases unmatched. The CDR3 covers 18 residues. CDR1 is MGHDK, CDR2 SYGVNS, per germline. The CDR3 reads CASSGPPPSGTSTDTQYF. DNA for the CDR3: TGTGCCAGCAGTGGCCCCCCTCCTAGCGGAACTAGCACAGATACGCAGTATTTT.

The chain carries TRBV10-3 and TRBJ1-2; D is unresolved. Germline V gene sequence: CDR1 ENHRY, CDR2 SYGVKD. The CDR3 extends over 15 amino acids. V was pared by 8 bases and J by 5 bases, with 21 bases between. The CDR3 is CAISQVNPDTYGYTF. The CDR3 nucleotides are TGTGCCATCTCGCAGGTTAACCCGGATACGTATGGCTACACCTTC.

The rearrangement links TRBV5-4 to TRBJ2-5; TRBD2 matches at 7 bases. Trimming cost V 1 base and J 4 bases; bases outside gene matches: 4. The germline V gene has CDR1 SGHNT and CDR2 YYREEE (reference sequence). This CDR3 region has 14 residues. CDR3 sequence: CASSLTSATETQYF. The CDR3, as DNA: TGTGCCAGCAGCTTGACTAGCGCCACAGAGACCCAGTACTTC.

In this sample, this clonotype turned up a few times. This sequence joins TRBV28 and TRBJ2-3, with a weak D call TRBD2 (6 bases). The CDR3 is made up of 14 amino acids. Trimming stripped 7 bases from V and 13 bases from J, with 24 bases between. Germline CDR1 is MDHEN and CDR2 is SYDVKM. In DNA form, the CDR3 reads TGTGCCAGCAAAATGGGTACTAGCAATCTCCCCGAGTATTTT. This codes for CASKMGTSNLPEYF.

This chain joins TRBV7-2 and TRBJ2-7, with TRBD2 identical over 12 bases. The J segment lost 3 bases and the V segment lost 2 bases, leaving 5 bases of the junction unmatched. The CDR3 is 16 amino acids. Germline-derived CDR1 and CDR2 are SGHTA and FQGNSA. The CDR3: CASSLTSGGTYYEQYF. The CDR3 DNA is TGTGCCAGCAGCTTAACTAGCGGGGGGACTTACTACGAGCAGTACTTC.

The CDR3 DNA reads as TGTGCTCTTCATGGAGCAGGGGTCTACAATGAGCAGTTCTTC. It yields the protein CALHGAGVYNEQFF. The rearrangement joins TRBV7-2 to TRBJ2-1; possibly TRBD1 for D (6 bases). The CDR3 sequence is 14 residues long. Looked up from germline, CDR1 is SGHTA and CDR2 is FQGNSA.

This clonotype appeared a few times. This chain connects TRBV20-1 to TRBJ2-3; 11 positions match TRBD2. The CDR3 runs to 14 residues. Per germline, CDR1 DFQATT and CDR2 SNEGSKA (reference sequence). With V trimmed by 3 bases and J by 4 bases, 3 bases remained unmatched. The CDR3 DNA reads as TGCAGTGCTAGGGGGACTAGCGGTTCAGATACGCAGTATTTT. This sequence encodes CSARGTSGSDTQYF.

This chain uses TRBV6-1 with TRBJ1-1, with 8 bases matching TRBD1. Germline V gene sequence: CDR1 MNHNS, CDR2 SASEGT. V shed 7 bases, J shed 3 bases, and the junction held 10 bases outside the gene matches. CDR3 length: 15 amino acids. The CDR3, as DNA: TGTGCCAGCAACACCCAGGGGGCGCGGGACACTGAAGCTTTCTTT. Amino acid sequence: CASNTQGARDTEAFF.

This clonotype was counted a few times. The V gene is TRBV4-2, the J gene TRBJ1-2; D not certain. The germline V gene encodes CDR1 LGHNA and CDR2 YNFKEQ. V was pared by 0 bases and J by 3 bases, with 11 bases between. CDR3 length: 15 amino acids. The CDR3: CASSQDLSTYYGYTF. The CDR3 DNA reads as TGTGCCAGCAGCCAAGATCTATCCACGTACTATGGCTACACCTTC.